These 5 T cell receptor beta chains originate from one sample sequenced in a study of blood T cell repertoires in COVID-19 (dated by TCRdb to the early 2020s). The library was obtained by the immunoSEQ multiplex PCR assay. The source is immuneACCESS, and TCRdb retained only in-frame sequences with V and J called. Part of the clones is not carried over; for the studies checked, unresolved V genes explain less than half of this, and the remainder is unexplained. In all, the sample holds around 230,000 clones, and around 89% of those were seen once. Of the sample, more than 2.5% is held by the ten largest clones. The sequencing sample was made of PBMCs or T cells enriched from blood (not recorded which). The receptors were sampled from a woman in her twenties or thirties who had recovered from COVID-19.

Here the CDR3 reads CASSLGQGDQPQHF. CDR3 bases: TGTGCCAGCTCACTGGGACAGGGGGATCAGCCCCAGCATTTT. V usage is TRBV18 and J usage is TRBJ1-5; TRBD1 matches 11 bases. The CDR3 consists of 14 residues. The V segment lost 4 bases and the J segment 5 bases; nucleotides outside the gene matches: 1. The germline V gene encodes CDR1 KGHSH and CDR2 LQKENI.

The V gene is TRBV24-1, the J gene TRBJ2-7, with 9 bases lining up with TRBD1. Trimming at V came to 1 base and at J to 2 bases, leaving 11 bases not matched to a gene. This CDR3 is built from 18 residues. CDR1 is KGHDR, CDR2 SFDVKD, per germline. This CDR3 is CATSDFKFSGTGPYEQYF. The DNA for the CDR3 is TGTGCCACCAGTGATTTTAAGTTTTCGGGGACAGGGCCCTACGAGCAGTACTTC.

V is TRBV19 and J is TRBJ1-1; D is unclear. CDR3 size: 16 residues. Trimming took 6 bases from V and 3 from J, leaving 20 bases between them. Germline lookup yields CDR1 LNHDA and CDR2 SQIVND (reference sequence). CDR3 bases: TGTGCCAGTAGGGCAGTGGGAGAAGCTAAGGACACTGAAGCTTTCTTT. This sequence encodes CASRAVGEAKDTEAFF. The full variable domain, rest sourced from reference TRBV19 and TRBJ1-1, is DGGITQSPKYLFRKEGQNVTLSCEQNLNHDAMYWYRQDPGQGLRLIYYSQIVNDFQKGDIAEGYSVSREKKESFPLTVTSAQKNPTAFYLCASRAVGEAKDTEAFFGQGTRLTVV.

The chain uses TRBV25-1 and TRBJ1-2; 7 nucleotides align to TRBD1. The trim removed 5 bases at V and 6 bases at J, leaving 9 bases unmatched. Germline CDR1 reads MGHDK; CDR2 reads SYGVNS. This CDR3 is built from 14 residues. CDR3 amino acids: CASSSLGQENGYTF. Written as DNA, the CDR3 is TGTGCCAGCAGTTCTCTCGGACAGGAAAATGGCTACACCTTC.

The chain combines TRBV6-1 with TRBJ1-1, with a tentative D call TRBD1 (6 bases). The CDR3 runs to 12 residues. Per the germline V gene, CDR1 is MNHNS and CDR2 is SASEGT. V was trimmed by 3 bases and J by 6 bases, leaving 8 bases between them. The CDR3 DNA reads as TGTGCCAGCAGTGACAGGGGTCCTGAAGCTTTCTTT. Its translation: CASSDRGPEAFF.